Detailed here is one TCR beta chain. Its antigen is unknown. The sample originates from a study of CD8+ T cells in alopecia areata. Overall study results and limits: Association of baseline CD8+ expansion with response is uncertain owing to one nonresponder. Persistence of many expanded lesional clones was seen in scalp and blood during tofacitinib.

cDNA reverse transcribed from extracted RNA served as the sequencing template. Sequencing used immunoSEQ multiplex PCR; TCRdb keeps in-frame clones, though not all of them. Here the sample spans roughly 250,000 clones, about 62% being singletons. In germline, CDR1 is SQVTM, CDR2 ANQGSEA. This CDR3 region has 16 residues. V was cut by 7 bases and J by 1 base, with 17 bases left in between. Treatment defined: oral pan-JAK inhibitor, 5-10 mg twice daily. From alopecia areata patients, lesional scalp punch biopsies and peripheral blood were collected. J is TRBJ2-6 and V is TRBV29-1; D possibly corresponds to TRBD1 (5 bases). This TCR came from a human donor with alopecia areata. The sequenced sample was CD4+ T cells sorted from blood, obtained around week 54, from a patient treated with tofacitinib. CDR3 in DNA: TGCAGCGCCCGGACACAAGGTGTGTCTGGGGCCAACGTCCTGACTTTC. It yields the protein CSARTQGVSGANVLTF.